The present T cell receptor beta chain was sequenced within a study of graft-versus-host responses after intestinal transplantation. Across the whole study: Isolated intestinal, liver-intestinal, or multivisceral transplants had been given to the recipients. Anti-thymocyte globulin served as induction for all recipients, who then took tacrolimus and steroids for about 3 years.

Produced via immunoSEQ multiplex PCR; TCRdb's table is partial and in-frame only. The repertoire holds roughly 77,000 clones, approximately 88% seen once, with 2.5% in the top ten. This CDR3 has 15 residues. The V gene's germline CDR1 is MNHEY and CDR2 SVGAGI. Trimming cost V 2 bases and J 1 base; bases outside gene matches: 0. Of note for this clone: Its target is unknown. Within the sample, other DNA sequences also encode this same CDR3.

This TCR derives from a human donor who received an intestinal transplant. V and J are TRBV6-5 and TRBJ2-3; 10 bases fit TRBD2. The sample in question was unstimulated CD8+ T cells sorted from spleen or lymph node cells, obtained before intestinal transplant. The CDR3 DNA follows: TGTGCCAGCAGTTACCTAGCGGGGGGCACAGATACGCAGTATTTT. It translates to CASSYLAGGTDTQYF.